One and the same sample provided the 11 T cell receptor beta chains below, sequenced in a study of OX40 agonist ivuxolimab in advanced cancers. TCRdb keeps only in-frame clones here, not all; method: immunoSEQ multiplex PCR. The profile covers about 74,000 clones, with less than 90% appearing a single time and less than 2.5% taken by the ten largest. This specimen was CD4+ or CD8+ T cells sorted from blood, taken in a trial of the OX40 agonist ivuxolimab. These receptor sequences come from an adult with an advanced solid tumor such as melanoma, head and neck, liver or kidney cancer.

The chain employs TRBV15 and TRBJ2-3, with 9 bases aligning to TRBD2. This CDR3 has 19 amino acids. V lost 0 bases and J lost 2; bases outside the gene matches: 12. The germline V gene has CDR1 LNHNV and CDR2 YYDKDF (reference sequence). The CDR3 bases are TGTGCCACCAGCAGAGATCCGGCGGGGGGGCGGTTTGTCACAGATACGCAGTATTTT. This codes for CATSRDPAGGRFVTDTQYF.

This chain joins TRBV13 and TRBJ2-1; 8 bases are a match to TRBD2. CDR1 and CDR2 (germline): PRHDT, FYEKMQ (reference sequence). This CDR3 spans 18 amino acids. With V trimmed by 1 base and J by 4 bases, 12 bases remained unmatched. The CDR3 here is CASSLEPLGTSLYNEQFF. The CDR3 nucleotides read TGTGCCAGCAGCTTAGAGCCCTTAGGGACTAGTCTATACAATGAGCAGTTCTTC.

The chain recombines TRBV6-5 with TRBJ2-7; D is possibly TRBD1 or TRBD2 (6 bases each). The V gene lost 8 bases and the J gene lost 6 bases, with 8 bases spanning the gap. The CDR3 totals 10 residues. Germline CDR1 MNHEY, CDR2 SVGAGI. CDR3: CASEGGEQYF. The CDR3 nucleotides read TGTGCCAGCGAGGGGGGCGAGCAGTACTTC.

The chain combines TRBV27 with TRBJ2-6; D remains ambiguous. Germline assignment: CDR1 MNHEY and CDR2 SMNVEV (reference sequence). This CDR3 is 12 amino acids long. Deletions cut 6 bases from V and 1 base from J, with 1 base between. CDR3 sequence reads: CASRSGANVLTF. CDR3 sequence (DNA): TGTGCCAGCAGGTCTGGGGCCAACGTCCTGACTTTC.

V usage is TRBV6-5 and J usage is TRBJ2-7; 7 bases match TRBD1. The CDR3 is made up of 15 amino acids. Per the germline V gene, CDR1 is MNHEY and CDR2 is SVGAGI. The V and J ends lost 3 bases and 6 bases, in that order; junction bases with no gene match: 11. As DNA, the CDR3 is TGTGCCAGCAGTTATATTGGGACAGACAATCGCGAGCAGTACTTC. It yields the protein CASSYIGTDNREQYF.

The chain links TRBV7-9 to TRBJ1-2; D perhaps matches TRBD1 (5 bases). The CDR3 sequence is 12 residues long. Germline CDR1 is SEHNR and CDR2 is FQNEAQ (reference sequence). Trimming pared 3 bases from V and 6 bases from J, leaving 8 bases between. The CDR3, as DNA: TGTGCCAGCAGCTTTCAGGGCAATGGCTACACCTTC. Its protein is CASSFQGNGYTF.

The chain has TRBV21-1 and TRBJ2-7. TRBV21-1 is shown as a pseudogene. The CDR3 is 12 amino acids. CDR3 DNA sequence: TGTGCCAGCAGCAAATTCTGCCACGAGCAGTACTTC. This sequence encodes CASSKFCHEQYF.

The V and J genes are TRBV5-1 and TRBJ2-1; TRBD1 or TRBD2 may be the D gene (6 bases each). Germline V gives CDR1 SGHRS, CDR2 YFSETQ. V dropped 0 bases and J dropped 15 bases, with 28 bases sitting between them. CDR3 length: 17 amino acids. The CDR3 region is CASSLVGGQRRGDDRFF. The CDR3 DNA reads TGCGCCAGCAGCTTGGTAGGGGGACAACGGCGCGGGGATGATCGGTTCTTC.

This clone was recorded only once. This chain connects TRBV18 to TRBJ2-3; D is uncertain. Deletions cut 3 bases from V and 1 base from J, with 2 bases between. CDR3 length: 12 residues. Per germline, CDR1 KGHSH and CDR2 LQKENI. The chain's CDR3 is CASSPGTDTQYF. DNA for the CDR3: TGTGCCAGCTCACCCGGCACAGATACGCAGTATTTT.

This clone was found once. The genes are TRBV30 and TRBJ2-7, with D unresolved. Germline V lookup: CDR1 GTSNPN, CDR2 SVGIG (reference sequence). V was clipped by 0 bases and J by 7 bases, with 7 bases between them. The CDR3 runs 11 residues. In nucleotides, the CDR3 is TGTGCCTGGAGTGTTGGGGTTGAGCAGTACTTC. As protein: CAWSVGVEQYF.

The chain uses TRBV21-1 and TRBJ2-4; TRBD1 is the table's D call, not checked against the DNA. TRBV21-1 is labeled a pseudogene. The CDR3 contains 18 residues. CDR3 DNA sequence: TGTGCCAGCAGCAAAGGGATTATGATTGGACAGGCCAAAAACATTCAGTACTTC. It codes for CASSKGIMIGQAKNIQYF.